This TCR beta chain stems from a study of T cells after yellow fever vaccination. Regarding the study as a whole: Though it reached lower strength, the secondary response hit its peak faster, day 5 versus 15. Post-booster reappearance was seen for most primary-vaccination clones (96% CD4, roughly 86% CD8).

The CDR3 has 15 residues. J was trimmed by 1 base and V by 7 bases; bases with no gene match: 8. The V gene's germline CDR1 is SGHTA and CDR2 FQGNSA. Template switching by 5'RACE produced TCR cDNA, adding a universal primer site and UMIs. TCRdb itself ran the 5' RACE reads through MiXCR, one entry per CDR3 protein. This table has under 600,000 distinct CDR3 sequences, approximately 13% appearing once. In regard to this clonotype: Antigen specificity is unknown.

The rearrangement uses TRBV7-2 and TRBJ2-3, with 7 bases that match TRBD1. This TCR was sampled from a man between 25 and 39 years old who received the YFV17D yellow fever vaccine. The sequenced sample was PBMCs, obtained on the day of the yellow fever booster vaccination. Written as DNA, the CDR3 is TGTGCCAGCAACAGGGGCGGCAGCGGCACAGATACGCAGTATTTT. Translated: CASNRGGSGTDTQYF.